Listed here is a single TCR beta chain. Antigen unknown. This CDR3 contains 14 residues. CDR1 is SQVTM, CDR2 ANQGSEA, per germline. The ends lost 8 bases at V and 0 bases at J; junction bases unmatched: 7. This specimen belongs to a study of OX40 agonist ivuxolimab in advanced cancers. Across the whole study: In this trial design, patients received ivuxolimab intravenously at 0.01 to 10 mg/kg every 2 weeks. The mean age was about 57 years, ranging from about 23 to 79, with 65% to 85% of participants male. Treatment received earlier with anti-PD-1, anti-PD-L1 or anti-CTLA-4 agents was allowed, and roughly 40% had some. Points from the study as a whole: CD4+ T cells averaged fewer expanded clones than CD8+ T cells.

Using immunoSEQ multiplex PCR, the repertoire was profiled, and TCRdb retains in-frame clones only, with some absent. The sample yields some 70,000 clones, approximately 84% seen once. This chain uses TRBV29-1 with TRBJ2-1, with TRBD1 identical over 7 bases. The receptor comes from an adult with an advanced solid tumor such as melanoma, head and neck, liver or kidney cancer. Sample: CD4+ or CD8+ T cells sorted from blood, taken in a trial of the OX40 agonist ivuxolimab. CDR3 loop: CSLGRGSSYNEQFF. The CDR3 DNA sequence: TGCAGCCTTGGCAGGGGGAGCTCCTACAATGAGCAGTTCTTC.